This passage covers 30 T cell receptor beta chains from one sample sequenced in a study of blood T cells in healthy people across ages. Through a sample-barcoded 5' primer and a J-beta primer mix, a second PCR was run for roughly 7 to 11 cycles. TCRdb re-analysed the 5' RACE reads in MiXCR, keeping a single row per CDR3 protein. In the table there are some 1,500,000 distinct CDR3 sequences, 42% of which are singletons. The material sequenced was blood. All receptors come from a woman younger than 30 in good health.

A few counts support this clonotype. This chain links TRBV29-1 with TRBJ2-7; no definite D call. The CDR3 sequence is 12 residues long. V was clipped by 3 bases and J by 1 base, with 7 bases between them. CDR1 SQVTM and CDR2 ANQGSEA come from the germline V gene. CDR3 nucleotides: TGCAGCGTTGACGGGCTTTCCTACGAGCAGTACTTC. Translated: CSVDGLSYEQYF.

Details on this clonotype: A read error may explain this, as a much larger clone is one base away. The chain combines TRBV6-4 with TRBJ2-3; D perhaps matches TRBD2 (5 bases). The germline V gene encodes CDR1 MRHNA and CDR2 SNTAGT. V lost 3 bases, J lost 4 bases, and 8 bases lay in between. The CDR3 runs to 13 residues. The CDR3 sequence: CASSEGEADTQYF. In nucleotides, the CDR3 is TGTGCCAGCAGTGAGGGAGAGGCAGATACGCAGTATTTT.

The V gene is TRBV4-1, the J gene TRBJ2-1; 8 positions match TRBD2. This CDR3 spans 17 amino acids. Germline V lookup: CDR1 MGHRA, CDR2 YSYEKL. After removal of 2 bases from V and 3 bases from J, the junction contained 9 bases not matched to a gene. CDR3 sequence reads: CASSQLFSGVNYNEQFF. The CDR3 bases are TGCGCCAGCAGCCAACTATTTAGCGGGGTTAACTACAATGAGCAGTTCTTC.

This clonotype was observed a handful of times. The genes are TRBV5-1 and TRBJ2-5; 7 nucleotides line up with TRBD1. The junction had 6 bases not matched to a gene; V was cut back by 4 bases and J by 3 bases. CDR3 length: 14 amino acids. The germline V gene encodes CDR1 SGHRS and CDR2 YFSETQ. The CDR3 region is CASSIQGSEETQYF. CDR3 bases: TGCGCCAGCAGCATACAGGGGTCCGAAGAGACCCAGTACTTC.

CDR3 DNA: TGTGCCAGCAGACGACAGGATTCGAGCTCCTACGAGCAGTACTTC. It is translated as CASRRQDSSSYEQYF. The V gene is TRBV3-1, the J gene TRBJ2-7; TRBD1 might be the D (6 bases). This CDR3 region has 15 residues. Trimming left V 6 bases short and J 0 bases short, with 15 bases between. Germline V gene sequence: CDR1 LGHDT, CDR2 YNNKEL (reference sequence).

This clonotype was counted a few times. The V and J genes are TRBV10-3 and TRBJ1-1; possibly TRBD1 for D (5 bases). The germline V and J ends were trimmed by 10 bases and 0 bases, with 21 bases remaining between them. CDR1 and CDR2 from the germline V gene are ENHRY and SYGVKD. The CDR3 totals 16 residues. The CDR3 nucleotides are TGTGCCACCGGGGCCCAGATCTGGGGCATGAACACTGAAGCTTTCTTT. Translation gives CATGAQIWGMNTEAFF.

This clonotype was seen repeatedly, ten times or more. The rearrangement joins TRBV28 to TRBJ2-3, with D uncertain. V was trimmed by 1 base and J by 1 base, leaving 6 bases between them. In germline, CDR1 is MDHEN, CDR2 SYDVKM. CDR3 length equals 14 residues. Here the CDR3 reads CASSLFGGTDTQYF. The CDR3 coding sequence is TGTGCCAGCAGTTTATTTGGGGGCACAGATACGCAGTATTTT.

CDR3 sequence reads: CASSSDLELLSYEQYF. The DNA for the CDR3 is TGTGCCAGCAGCTCCGACTTGGAGTTACTCTCCTACGAGCAGTACTTC. The rearrangement uses TRBV7-2 and TRBJ2-7; D unresolved. CDR1 is SGHTA, CDR2 FQGNSA, per germline. The CDR3 covers 16 residues. V lost 4 bases and J 0 bases, leaving 16 bases between the germline ends.

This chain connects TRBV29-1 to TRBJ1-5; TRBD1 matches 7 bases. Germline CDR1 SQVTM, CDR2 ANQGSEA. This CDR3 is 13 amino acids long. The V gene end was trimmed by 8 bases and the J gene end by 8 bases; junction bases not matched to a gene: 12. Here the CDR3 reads CSCSQGGGEPQHF. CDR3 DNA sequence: TGCAGCTGCAGCCAGGGGGGAGGAGAGCCCCAGCATTTT.

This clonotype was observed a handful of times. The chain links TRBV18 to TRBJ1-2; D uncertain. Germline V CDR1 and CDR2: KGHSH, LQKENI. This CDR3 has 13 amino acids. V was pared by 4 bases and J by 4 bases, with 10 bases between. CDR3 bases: TGTGCCAGCTCACTGCAGGAGATCTATGGCTACACCTTC. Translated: CASSLQEIYGYTF. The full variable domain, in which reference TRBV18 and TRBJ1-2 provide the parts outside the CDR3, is NAGVMQNPRHLVRRRGQEARLRCSPMKGHSHVYWYRQLPEEGLKFMVYLQKENIIDESGMPKERFSAEFPKEGPSILRIQQVVRGDSAAYFCASSLQEIYGYTFGSGTRLTVV.

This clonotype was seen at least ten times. The chain's CDR3 is CASSPVTDTQYF. The CDR3, as DNA: TGTGCCAGCAGCCCAGTCACAGATACGCAGTATTTT. The chain carries TRBV7-2 and TRBJ2-3; D unclear. CDR1 and CDR2 (germline): SGHTA, FQGNSA. This CDR3 region has 12 residues. The V end was cut by 5 bases, the J end by 2 bases, with 5 bases between.

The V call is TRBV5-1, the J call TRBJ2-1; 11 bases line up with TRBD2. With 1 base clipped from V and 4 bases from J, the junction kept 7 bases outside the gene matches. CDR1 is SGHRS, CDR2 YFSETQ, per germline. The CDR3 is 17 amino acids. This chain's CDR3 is CASSLSPGTSGYNEQFF. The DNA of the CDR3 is TGCGCCAGCAGCTTGAGCCCAGGGACTAGCGGATACAATGAGCAGTTCTTC.

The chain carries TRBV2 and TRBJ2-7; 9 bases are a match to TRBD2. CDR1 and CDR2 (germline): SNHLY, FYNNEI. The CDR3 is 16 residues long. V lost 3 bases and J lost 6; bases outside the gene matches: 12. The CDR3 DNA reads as TGTGCCAGCAGTGAGTTAAGACTAGCGGTTAAGTTCGAGCAGTACTTC. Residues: CASSELRLAVKFEQYF.

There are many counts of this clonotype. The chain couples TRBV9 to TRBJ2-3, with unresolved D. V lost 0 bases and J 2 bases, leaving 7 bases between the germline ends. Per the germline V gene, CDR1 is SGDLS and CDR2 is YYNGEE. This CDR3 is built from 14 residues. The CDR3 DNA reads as TGTGCCAGCAGCGTAGACTACAACACAGATACGCAGTATTTT. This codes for CASSVDYNTDTQYF.

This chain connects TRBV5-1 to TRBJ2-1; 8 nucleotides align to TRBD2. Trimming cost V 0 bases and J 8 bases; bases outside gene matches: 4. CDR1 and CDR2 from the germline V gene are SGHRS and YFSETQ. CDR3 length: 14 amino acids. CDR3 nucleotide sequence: TGCGCCAGCAGCTTGGCCGGGACTAGTCATGAGCAGTTCTTC. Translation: CASSLAGTSHEQFF.

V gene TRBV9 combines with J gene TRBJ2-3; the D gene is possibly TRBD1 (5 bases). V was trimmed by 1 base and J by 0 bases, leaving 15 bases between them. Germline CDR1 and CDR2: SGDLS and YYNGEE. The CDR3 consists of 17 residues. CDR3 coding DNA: TGTGCCAGCAGCGTAAAAGGACAATTCCGGAGCACAGATACGCAGTATTTT. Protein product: CASSVKGQFRSTDTQYF.

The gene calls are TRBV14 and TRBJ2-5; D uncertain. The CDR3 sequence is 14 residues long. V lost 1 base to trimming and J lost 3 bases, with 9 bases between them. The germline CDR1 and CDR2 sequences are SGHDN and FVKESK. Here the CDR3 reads CASSQVGTEETQYF. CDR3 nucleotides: TGTGCCAGCAGCCAAGTGGGCACCGAAGAGACCCAGTACTTC.

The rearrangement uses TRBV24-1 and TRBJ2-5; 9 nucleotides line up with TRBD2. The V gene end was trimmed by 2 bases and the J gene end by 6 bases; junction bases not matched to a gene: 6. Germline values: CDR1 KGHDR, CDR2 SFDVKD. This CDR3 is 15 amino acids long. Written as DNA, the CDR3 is TGTGCCACCAGTGATTCCGGACTAGCGAAACAGACCCAGTACTTC. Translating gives CATSDSGLAKQTQYF.

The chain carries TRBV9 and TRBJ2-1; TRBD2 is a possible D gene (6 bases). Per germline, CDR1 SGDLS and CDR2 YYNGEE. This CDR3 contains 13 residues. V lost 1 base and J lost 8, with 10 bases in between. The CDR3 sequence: CASSVTGDDEQFF. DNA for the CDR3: TGTGCCAGCAGCGTAACGGGAGATGATGAGCAGTTCTTC.

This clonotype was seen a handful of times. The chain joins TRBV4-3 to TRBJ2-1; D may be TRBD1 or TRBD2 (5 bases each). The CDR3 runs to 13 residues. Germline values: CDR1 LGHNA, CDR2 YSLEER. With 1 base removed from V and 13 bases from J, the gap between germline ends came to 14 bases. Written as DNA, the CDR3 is TGCGCCAGCAGCCAAGTTCAGGGAGAGACCCAGTTCTTC. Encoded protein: CASSQVQGETQFF.

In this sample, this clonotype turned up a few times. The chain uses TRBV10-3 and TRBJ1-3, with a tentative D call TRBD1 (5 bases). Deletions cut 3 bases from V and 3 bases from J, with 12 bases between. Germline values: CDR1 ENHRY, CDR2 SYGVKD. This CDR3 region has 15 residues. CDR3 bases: TGTGCCATCAGTGACAGCGGGGGTTTTGGAAACACCATATATTTT. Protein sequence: CAISDSGGFGNTIYF.

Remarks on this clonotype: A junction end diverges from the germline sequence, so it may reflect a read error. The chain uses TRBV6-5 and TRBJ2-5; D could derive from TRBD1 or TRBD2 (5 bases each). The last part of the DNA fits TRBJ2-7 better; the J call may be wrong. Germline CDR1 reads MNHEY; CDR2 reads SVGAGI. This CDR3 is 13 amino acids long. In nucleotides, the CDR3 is TGTGCCAGCAGTGACTCTTGGGGGTACGAGCAGTACTTC. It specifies CASSDSWGYEQYF.

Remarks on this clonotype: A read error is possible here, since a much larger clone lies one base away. The CDR3 protein is CASSLALGTDTQCF. Written as DNA, the CDR3 is TGTGCCAGCAGCTTAGCGCTAGGCACAGATACGCAGTGTTTT. The rearrangement links TRBV7-2 to TRBJ2-3; D is unclear. Per the germline V gene, CDR1 is SGHTA and CDR2 is FQGNSA. The length of the CDR3 is 14 residues.

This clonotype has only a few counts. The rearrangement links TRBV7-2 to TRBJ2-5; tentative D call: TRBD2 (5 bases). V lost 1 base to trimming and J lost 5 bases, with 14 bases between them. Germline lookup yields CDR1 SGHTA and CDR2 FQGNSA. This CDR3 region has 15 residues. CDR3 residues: CASSLVQSIAETQYF. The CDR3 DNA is TGTGCCAGCAGCTTAGTTCAGTCCATAGCGGAGACCCAGTACTTC.

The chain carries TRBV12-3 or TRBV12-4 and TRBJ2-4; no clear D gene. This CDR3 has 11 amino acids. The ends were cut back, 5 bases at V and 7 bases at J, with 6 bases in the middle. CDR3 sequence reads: CASSDSNIQYF. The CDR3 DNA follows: TGTGCCAGCAGTGACTCGAACATTCAGTACTTC.

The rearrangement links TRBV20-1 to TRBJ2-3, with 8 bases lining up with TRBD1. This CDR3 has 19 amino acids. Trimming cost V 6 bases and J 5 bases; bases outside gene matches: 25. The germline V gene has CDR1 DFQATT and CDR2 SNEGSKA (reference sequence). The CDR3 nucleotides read TGCAGTGCGAACAAAGCCACAAAGGGACAGGCGAATGTTCGAGATACGCAGTATTTT. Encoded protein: CSANKATKGQANVRDTQYF.

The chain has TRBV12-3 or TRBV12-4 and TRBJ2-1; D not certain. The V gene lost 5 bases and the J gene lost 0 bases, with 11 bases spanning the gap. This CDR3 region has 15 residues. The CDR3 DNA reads TGTGCCAGCAGTCTGGTAGGGTACTCCTACAATGAGCAGTTCTTC. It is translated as CASSLVGYSYNEQFF.

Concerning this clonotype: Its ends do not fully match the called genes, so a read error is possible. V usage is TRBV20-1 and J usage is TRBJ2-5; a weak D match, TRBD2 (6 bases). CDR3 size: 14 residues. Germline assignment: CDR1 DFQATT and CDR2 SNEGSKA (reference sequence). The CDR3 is CSARESWGRETQYF. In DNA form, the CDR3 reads TGCAGTGCGAGAGAATCGTGGGGGAGGGAGACCCAGTACTTC.

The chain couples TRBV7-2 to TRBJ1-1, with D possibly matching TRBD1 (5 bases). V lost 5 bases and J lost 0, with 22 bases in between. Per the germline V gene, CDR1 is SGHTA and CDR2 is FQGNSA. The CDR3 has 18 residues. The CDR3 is CASSSSVWGVLMNTEAFF. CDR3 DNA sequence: TGTGCCAGCAGCAGTTCTGTGTGGGGGGTGCTAATGAACACTGAAGCTTTCTTT.

This CDR3 reads CASSSQRTAYEKLFF. The CDR3 DNA follows: TGTGCCAGCAGTTCTCAGCGGACAGCTTATGAAAAACTGTTTTTT. V is TRBV27 and J is TRBJ1-4, with TRBD1 as a possible D gene (6 bases). The CDR3 covers 15 residues. Trimming removed 4 bases at V and 6 bases at J, with 15 bases between. The V gene's germline CDR1 is MNHEY and CDR2 SMNVEV (reference sequence).